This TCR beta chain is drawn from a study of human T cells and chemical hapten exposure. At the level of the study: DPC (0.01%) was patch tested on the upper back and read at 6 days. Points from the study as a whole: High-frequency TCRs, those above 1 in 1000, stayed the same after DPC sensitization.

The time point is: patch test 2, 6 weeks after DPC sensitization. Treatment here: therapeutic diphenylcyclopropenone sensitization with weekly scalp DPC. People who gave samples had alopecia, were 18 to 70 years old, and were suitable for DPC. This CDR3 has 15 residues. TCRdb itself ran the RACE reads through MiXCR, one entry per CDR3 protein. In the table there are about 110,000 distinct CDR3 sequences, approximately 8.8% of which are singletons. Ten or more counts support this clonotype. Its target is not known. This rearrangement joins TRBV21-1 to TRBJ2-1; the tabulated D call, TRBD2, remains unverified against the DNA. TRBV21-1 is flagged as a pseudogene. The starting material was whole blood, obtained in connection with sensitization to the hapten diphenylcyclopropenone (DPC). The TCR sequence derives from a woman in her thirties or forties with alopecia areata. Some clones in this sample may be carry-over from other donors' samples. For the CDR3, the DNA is TGTGCCAGCAATGTCCTAGCGGGGTATTGCGATGAGCAGTTCTTC. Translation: CASNVLAGYCDEQFF.